This T cell receptor beta chain appears in the sequencing data of a study of radiation and T cells in renal cell carcinoma (dated by TCRdb to about 2020). At the level of the whole study: In total, 53 samples underwent TCR beta sequencing: around 25 tumors plus 27 peripheral blood samples. The final blood draw took place at 4 weeks after radiation, the same time as nephrectomy. Across all 53 samples, several million unique CDR3 nucleotide sequences encoding around 2,500,000 unique CDR3 amino acid sequences were identified. Points the paper makes about the study in general: Effects of radiation dose or scheduling on the TCR repertoire could not be addressed with the single-armed trial design. An increase in top tumor clonotypes in blood was observed from baseline to 2 weeks post-radiation, followed by contraction by 4 weeks, which was taken to suggest transient expansion of tumor-resident clones. Because no pretreatment tumor biopsies were available, whether clonotypes were present in the tumor at baseline could not be determined. Blood repertoire dynamics were not followed beyond 4 weeks after treatment.

Following the manufacturer's recommendations, the immunoSEQ kit was used to generate TCR beta libraries from genomic DNA. For library preparation, a first multiplex PCR was performed with proprietary primers, followed by a second PCR in which unique barcodes were added, and bead cleanups were performed after each round. A kit-provided positive control reaction and a negative control reaction were included in every sample batch. The final libraries were assessed on an Agilent 4200 TapeStation D1000 ScreenTape, pooled by volume, and quantified by qPCR. Sequencing was performed on an Illumina NextSeq500 with a MidOutput 150-cycle cartridge, and 156 Read1 and 15 Index1 cycles were run with kit custom primers. The pooled library was loaded at approximately 1 pM, and roughly 18% PhiX control was spiked in. On the study's bioinformatics: The vendor-processed data were analyzed in R, and a clonotype was defined as all T cells that share the same CDR3 nucleotide sequence. For clone abundance analyses, frequencies were normalized to the 10,000 most abundant clones in each sample. Public T cell clones, which averaged fewer than five per sample, were removed prior to analysis. Tumor-enriched clonotypes and baseline blood-enriched clonotypes were defined as those with an abundance difference of at least 32-fold between compartments. A beta-binomial differential abundance model was applied to find clonotypes that expanded or contracted between blood time points. The Baroni-Urbani and Buser coefficient was used to measure tumor-blood repertoire similarity, and groups were compared with two-tailed Wilcoxon tests in R. TCRdb limited this immuneACCESS table to in-frame rearrangements with V and J called. A share of clones is missing; checked studies link under half to unresolved V genes, and the rest is unexplained. V, J and clone size are taken as reported in that table, and D and trimming were inferred from the DNA itself. This sample has roughly 58,000 clones in its table, and approximately 80% of those were observed once. The ten largest clones capture less than 8% of the sample.

Worth noting for this clone: Its binding antigen is unknown. Base qualities are not provided; no much larger clone lies one nucleotide away.

From the cysteine through the phenylalanine, the CDR3 covers 17 amino acids. Only CDR3 DNA remains: 51 bases, in frame from the first base. The germline V gene yields KGHSH for CDR1 and LQKENI for CDR2. V is clipped by 4 bases and J by 3 bases, and the sequence between their germline boundaries is 21 bases long. According to the study, the label for this sample's time point signals: blood 4 weeks post-SBRT, at nephrectomy. This specimen's treatment or condition label, per the study, means: 15 Gy SBRT to primary tumor, nephrectomy 4 weeks later. Samples came from a clinical trial, in which primary renal cell carcinomas received 15 Gy stereotactic body radiation therapy followed by nephrectomy 4 weeks later. Serial peripheral blood from radiation-treated patients was sampled at baseline, 2 weeks and 4 weeks after SBRT to track tumor-enriched clonotypes. Every patient's renal cell carcinoma showed clear cell pathology. Genomic DNA for TCR sequencing was prepared using the QIAamp DNA Blood Mini Kit (Qiagen). The analyses included just those samples that passed every quality control check.

Sequenced here: blood, sampled from a patient whose treatment included radiotherapy and nephrectomy. The V and J segments used are TRBV18 and TRBJ1-2, and TRBD1 may be the D gene, going by 5 matching bases. The TCR originated in a man in his sixties with renal cell carcinoma. The bases read TGTGCCAGCTCACAAAGTGACAGAACGGTACCCGACTATGGCTACACCTTC. It translates to CASSQSDRTVPDYGYTF.